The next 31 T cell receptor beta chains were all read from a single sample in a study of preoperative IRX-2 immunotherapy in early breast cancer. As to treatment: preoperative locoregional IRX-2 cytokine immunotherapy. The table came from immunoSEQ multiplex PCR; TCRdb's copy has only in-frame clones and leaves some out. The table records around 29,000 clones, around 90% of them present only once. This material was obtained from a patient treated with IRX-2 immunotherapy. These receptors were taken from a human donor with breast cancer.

CDR3 residues: CASSESEAFF. CDR3 nucleotides: TGTGCCAGCAGTGAATCGGAAGCTTTCTTT. The rearrangement joins TRBV6-1 to TRBJ1-1, with D unresolved. Germline CDR1 MNHNS, CDR2 SASEGT. The V end lost 2 bases, the J end lost 8 bases, and 3 bases lay between the germline ends. This CDR3 is built from 10 residues.

The CDR3 here is CSSLDRGNEQFF. CDR3 coding DNA: TGCAGCTCTTTGGACAGGGGCAATGAGCAGTTCTTC. The J gene is TRBJ2-1, the V gene TRBV29-1, with 9 bases aligning to TRBD1. Trimming cost V 8 bases and J 6 bases; bases outside gene matches: 5. CDR1 is SQVTM and CDR2 is ANQGSEA in the germline V gene. There are 12 residues in the CDR3.

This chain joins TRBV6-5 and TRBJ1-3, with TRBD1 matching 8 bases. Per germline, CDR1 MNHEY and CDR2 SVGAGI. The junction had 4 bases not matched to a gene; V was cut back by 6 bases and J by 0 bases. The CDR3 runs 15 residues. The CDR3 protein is CASSEQGGSGNTIYF. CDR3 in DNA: TGTGCCAGCAGCGAACAGGGGGGCTCTGGAAACACCATATATTTT.

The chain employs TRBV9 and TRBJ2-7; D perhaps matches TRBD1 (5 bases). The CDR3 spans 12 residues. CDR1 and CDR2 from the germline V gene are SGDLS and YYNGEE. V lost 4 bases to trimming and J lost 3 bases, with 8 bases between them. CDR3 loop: CASSRTGYEQYF. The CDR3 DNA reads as TGTGCCAGCAGCCGAACAGGCTACGAGCAGTACTTC.

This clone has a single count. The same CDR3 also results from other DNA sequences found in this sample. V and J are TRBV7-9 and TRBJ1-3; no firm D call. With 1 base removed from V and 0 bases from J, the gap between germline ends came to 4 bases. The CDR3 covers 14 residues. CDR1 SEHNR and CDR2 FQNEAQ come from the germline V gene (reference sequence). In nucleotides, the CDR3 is TGTGCCAGCAGCTTAGACCACTCTGGAAACACCATATATTTT. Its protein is CASSLDHSGNTIYF.

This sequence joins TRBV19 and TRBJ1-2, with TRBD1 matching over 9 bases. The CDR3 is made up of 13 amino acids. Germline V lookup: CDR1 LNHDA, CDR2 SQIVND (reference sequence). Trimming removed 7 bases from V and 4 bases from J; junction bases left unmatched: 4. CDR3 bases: TGTGCCAGTATCCCGGACAGGGGCTATGGCTACACCTTC. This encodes CASIPDRGYGYTF.

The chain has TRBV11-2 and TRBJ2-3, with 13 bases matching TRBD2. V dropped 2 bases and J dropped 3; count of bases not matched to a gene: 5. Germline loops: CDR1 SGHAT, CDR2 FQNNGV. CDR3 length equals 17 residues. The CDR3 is CASSLSRLAGGTDTQYF. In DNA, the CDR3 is TGTGCCAGCAGCTTATCGAGACTAGCGGGAGGAACAGATACGCAGTATTTT.

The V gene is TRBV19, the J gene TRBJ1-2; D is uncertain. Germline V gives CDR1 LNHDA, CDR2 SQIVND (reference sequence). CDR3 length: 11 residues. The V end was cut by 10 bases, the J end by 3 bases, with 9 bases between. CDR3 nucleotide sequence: TGTGCCATCTTGACGGACTATGGCTACACCTTC. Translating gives CAILTDYGYTF.

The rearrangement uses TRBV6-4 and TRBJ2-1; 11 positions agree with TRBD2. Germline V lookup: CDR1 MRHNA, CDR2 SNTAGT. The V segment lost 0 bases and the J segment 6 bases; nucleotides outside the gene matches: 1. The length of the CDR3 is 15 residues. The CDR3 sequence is CASSDSSGGANEQFF. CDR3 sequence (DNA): TGTGCCAGCAGTGACTCTAGCGGGGGGGCCAATGAGCAGTTCTTC.

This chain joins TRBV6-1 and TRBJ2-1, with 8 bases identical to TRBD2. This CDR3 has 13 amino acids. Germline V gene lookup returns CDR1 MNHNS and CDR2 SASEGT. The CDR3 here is CATGTRIPDEQFF. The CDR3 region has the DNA TGTGCAACCGGGACTAGAATACCCGATGAGCAGTTCTTC.

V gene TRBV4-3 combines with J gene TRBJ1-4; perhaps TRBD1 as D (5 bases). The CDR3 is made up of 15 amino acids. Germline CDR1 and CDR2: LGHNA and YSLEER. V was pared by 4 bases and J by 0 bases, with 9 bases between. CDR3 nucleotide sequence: TGCGCCAGCAGCCTCGACAGTACAACTAATGAAAAACTGTTTTTT. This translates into CASSLDSTTNEKLFF.

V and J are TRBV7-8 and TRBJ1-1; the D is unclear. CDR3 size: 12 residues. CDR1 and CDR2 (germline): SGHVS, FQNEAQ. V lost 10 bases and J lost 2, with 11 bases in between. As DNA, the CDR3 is TGTGCCACCCAGGAATACAACACTGAAGCTTTCTTT. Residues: CATQEYNTEAFF.

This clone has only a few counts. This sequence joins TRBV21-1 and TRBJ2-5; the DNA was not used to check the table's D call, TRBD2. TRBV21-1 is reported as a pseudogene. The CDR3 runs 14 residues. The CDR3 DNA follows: TGTGCCAGCAGGGCGGGAGTCAGTAGGGAGACCCAGTACTTC. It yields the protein CASRAGVSRETQYF.

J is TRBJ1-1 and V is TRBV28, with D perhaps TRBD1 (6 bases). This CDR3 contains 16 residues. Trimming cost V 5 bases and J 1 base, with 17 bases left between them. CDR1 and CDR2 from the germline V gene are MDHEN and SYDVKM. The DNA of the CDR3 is TGTGCCAGCAGTATGACAGGAAGGGTCGGGAACACTGAAGCTTTCTTT. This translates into CASSMTGRVGNTEAFF.

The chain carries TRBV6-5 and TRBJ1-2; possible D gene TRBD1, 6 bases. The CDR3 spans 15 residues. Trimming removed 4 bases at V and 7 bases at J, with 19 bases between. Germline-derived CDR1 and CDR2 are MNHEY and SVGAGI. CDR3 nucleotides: TGTGCCAGCAGTTTGAAGGGGGGAAGATATGGTGGCTACACCTTC. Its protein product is CASSLKGGRYGGYTF.

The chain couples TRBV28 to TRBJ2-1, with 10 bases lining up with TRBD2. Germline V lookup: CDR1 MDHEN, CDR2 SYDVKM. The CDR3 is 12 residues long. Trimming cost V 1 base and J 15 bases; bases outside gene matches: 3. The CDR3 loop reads CASSLLAGGRFF. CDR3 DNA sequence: TGTGCCAGCAGTTTATTAGCGGGAGGCCGGTTCTTC.

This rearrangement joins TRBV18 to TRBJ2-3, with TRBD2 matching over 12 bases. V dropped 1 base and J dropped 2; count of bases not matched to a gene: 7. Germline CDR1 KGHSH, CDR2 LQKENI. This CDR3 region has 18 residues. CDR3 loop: CASSPLRLAGVVTDTQYF. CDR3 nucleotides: TGTGCCAGCTCACCACTGAGACTAGCGGGAGTCGTCACAGATACGCAGTATTTT.

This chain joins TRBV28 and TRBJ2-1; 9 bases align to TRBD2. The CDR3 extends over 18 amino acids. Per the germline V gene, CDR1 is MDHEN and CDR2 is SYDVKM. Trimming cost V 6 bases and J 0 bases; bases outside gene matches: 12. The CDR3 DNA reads TGTGCCAGCAGCAACCCCACTAGCGGGTTCAGCTCCTACAATGAGCAGTTCTTC. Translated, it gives CASSNPTSGFSSYNEQFF.

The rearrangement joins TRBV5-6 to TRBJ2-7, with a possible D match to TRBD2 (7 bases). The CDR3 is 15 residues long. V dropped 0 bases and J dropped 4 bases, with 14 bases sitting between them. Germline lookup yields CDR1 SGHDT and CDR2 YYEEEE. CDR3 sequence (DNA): TGTGCCAGCAGCTTGGGCGGGGGCGCGATATACGAGCAGTACTTC. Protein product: CASSLGGGAIYEQYF.

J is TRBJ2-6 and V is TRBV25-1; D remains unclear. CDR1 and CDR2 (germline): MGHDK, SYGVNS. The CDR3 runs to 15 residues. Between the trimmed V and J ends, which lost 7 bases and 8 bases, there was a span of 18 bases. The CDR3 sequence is CASTPNRLRTNVLTF. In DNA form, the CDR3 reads TGTGCCAGCACCCCTAACAGACTGCGGACCAACGTCCTGACTTTC.

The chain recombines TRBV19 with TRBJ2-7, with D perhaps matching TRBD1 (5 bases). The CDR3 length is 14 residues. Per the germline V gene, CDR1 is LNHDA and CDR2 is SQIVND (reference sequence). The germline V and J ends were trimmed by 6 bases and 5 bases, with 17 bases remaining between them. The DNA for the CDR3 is TGTGCCAGTAGCCCTTATGGGGCGAGGCACGAGCAGTACTTC. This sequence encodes CASSPYGARHEQYF.

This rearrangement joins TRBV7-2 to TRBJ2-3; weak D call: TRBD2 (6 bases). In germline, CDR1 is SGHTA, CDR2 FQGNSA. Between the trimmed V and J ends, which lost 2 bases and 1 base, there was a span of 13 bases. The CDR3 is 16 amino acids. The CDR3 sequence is CASSLRGSSGTDTQYF. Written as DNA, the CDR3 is TGTGCCAGCAGCTTACGAGGGTCTAGCGGCACAGATACGCAGTATTTT. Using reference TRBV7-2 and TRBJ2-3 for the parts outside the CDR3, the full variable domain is GAGVSQSPSNKVTEKGKDVELRCDPISGHTALYWYRQSLGQGLEFLIYFQGNSAPDKSGLPSDRFSAERTGGSVSTLTIQRTQQEDSAVYLCASSLRGSSGTDTQYFGPGTRLTVL.

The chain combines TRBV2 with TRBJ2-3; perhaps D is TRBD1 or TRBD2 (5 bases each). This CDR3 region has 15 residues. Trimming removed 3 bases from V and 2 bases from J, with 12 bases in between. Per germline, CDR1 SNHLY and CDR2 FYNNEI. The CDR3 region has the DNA TGTGCCAGCAGTGACCCGACGGGACCCACAGATACGCAGTATTTT. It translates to CASSDPTGPTDTQYF.

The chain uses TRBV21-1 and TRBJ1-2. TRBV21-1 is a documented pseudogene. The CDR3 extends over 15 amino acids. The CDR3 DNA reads TGTGCCAGCAGCAAAGGTCGGAGGGGGGTCGATGGCTACACCTTC. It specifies CASSKGRRGVDGYTF.

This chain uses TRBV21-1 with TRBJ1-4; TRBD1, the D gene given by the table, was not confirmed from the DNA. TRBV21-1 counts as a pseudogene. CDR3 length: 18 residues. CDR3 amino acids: CASSKKWDRWIGGEKLFF. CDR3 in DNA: TGTGCCAGCAGCAAAAAATGGGACAGGTGGATCGGCGGTGAAAAACTGTTTTTT.

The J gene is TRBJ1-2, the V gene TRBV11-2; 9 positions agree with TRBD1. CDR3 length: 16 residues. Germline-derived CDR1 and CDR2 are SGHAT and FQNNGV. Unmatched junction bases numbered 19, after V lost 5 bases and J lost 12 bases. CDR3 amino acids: CASSPRPTGQGRSDTF. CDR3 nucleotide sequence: TGTGCCAGCAGCCCGAGACCTACGGGACAGGGTCGTTCGGACACCTTC.

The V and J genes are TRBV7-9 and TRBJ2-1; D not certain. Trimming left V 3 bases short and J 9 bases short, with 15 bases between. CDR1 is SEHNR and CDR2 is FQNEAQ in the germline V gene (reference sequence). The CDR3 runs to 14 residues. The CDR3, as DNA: TGTGCCAGCAGCTTTAGCAACCCGTTGGGTGAGCAGTTCTTC. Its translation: CASSFSNPLGEQFF.

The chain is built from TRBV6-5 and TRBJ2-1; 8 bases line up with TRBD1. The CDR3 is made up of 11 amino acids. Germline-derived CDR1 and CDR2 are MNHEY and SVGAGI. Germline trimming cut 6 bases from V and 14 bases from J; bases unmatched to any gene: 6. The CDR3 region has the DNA TGTGCCAGCAGACTCGGACAGGGAAAGTTCTTC. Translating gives CASRLGQGKFF.

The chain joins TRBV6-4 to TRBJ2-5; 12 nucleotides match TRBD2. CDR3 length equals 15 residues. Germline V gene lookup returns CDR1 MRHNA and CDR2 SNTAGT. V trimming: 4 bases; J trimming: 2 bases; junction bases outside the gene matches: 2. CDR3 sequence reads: CASSVTSGGQETQYF. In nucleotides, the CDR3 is TGTGCCAGCAGTGTGACTAGCGGGGGTCAAGAGACCCAGTACTTC.

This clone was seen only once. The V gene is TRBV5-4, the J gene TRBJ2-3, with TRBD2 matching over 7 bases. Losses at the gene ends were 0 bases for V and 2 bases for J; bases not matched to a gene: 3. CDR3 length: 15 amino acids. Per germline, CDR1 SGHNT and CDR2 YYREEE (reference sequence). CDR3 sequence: CASSLAGTNTDTQYF. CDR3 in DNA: TGTGCCAGCAGCTTGGCCGGGACTAACACAGATACGCAGTATTTT.

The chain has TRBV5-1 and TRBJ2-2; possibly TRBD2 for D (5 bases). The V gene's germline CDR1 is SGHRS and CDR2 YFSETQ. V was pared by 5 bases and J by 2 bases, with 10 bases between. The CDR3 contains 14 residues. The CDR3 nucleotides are TGCGCCAGCAGTAGCGATCGAAACACCGGGGAGCTGTTTTTT. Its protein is CASSSDRNTGELFF. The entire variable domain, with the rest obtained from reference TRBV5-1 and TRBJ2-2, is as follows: KAGVTQTPRYLIKTRGQQVTLSCSPISGHRSVSWYQQTPGQGLQFLFEYFSETQRNKGNFPGRFSGRQFSNSRSEMNVSTLELGDSALYLCASSSDRNTGELFFGEGSRLTVL.